A selection of T cell receptor beta chains follows, all from one sample in a study of blood T cells in healthy people across ages. TCRdb reprocessed the 5' RACE reads via MiXCR and lists one record per CDR3 protein. In the table there are 600,000 or so distinct CDR3 sequences, 25% to 30% of which are singletons. Sample: blood. These receptors all stem from a woman at least 80 years old in good health. The CDR3 runs from the conserved cysteine through the conserved F or W. The order of the fields is V gene, J gene, D gene, clone size, CDR3 DNA, CDR3 protein. D genes are given only for firm matches. Size tells how often a clone was seen (once, few, many) or the class of an expanded clone, and some rows leave it out.

>TRBV4-2|TRBJ2-7|TRBD2|many
TGTGCCAGCAGCCAAGTTCAAGCTGGGCGGGGGGAGCAGTACTTC
CASSQVQAGRGEQYF
>TRBV7-6|TRBJ1-3|-|-
TGTGCCAGCAGCTCTCAGGGAAACACCATATATTTT
CASSSQGNTIYF
>TRBV4-1|TRBJ2-1|TRBD1|-
TGCGCCAGCAGCCAAGGGGGACAGGGAAGGGGTAATGAGCAGTTCTTC
CASSQGGQGRGNEQFF
>TRBV5-5|TRBJ1-1|-|many
TGTGCCAGCAGCTTGACAGTGACCACTGAAGCTTTCTTT
CASSLTVTTEAFF
>TRBV6-6|TRBJ1-1|TRBD1|-
TGTGCCAGCAGCAATCCGCCGGGACAGGGTCTTGCTGAAGCTTTCTTT
CASSNPPGQGLAEAFF
>TRBV20-1|TRBJ2-3|TRBD2|-
TGCAGTGCTGCAGCGGGGGGTCCATGGGGGGGCACAGATACGCAGTATTTT
CSAAAGGPWGGTDTQYF
>TRBV4-1|TRBJ1-4|-|few
TGCGCCAGCAGCCAAGCCAACAGGGTTAATGAAAAACTGTTTTTT
CASSQANRVNEKLFF
>TRBV9|TRBJ2-3|-|many
TGTGCCAGCGGACAGACAACAGATACGCAGTATTTT
CASGQTTDTQYF
>TRBV7-7|TRBJ2-4|-|-
TGTGTCAGCAGCTTAGGTCAGGGGGCGCGGGAGCAGTACTTC
CVSSLGQGAREQYF
>TRBV24-1|TRBJ2-3|TRBD2|many
TGTGCCACCAGTGACTCGGGGGGGCCTCCTCATACGCAGTATTTT
CATSDSGGPPHTQYF
>TRBV29-1|TRBJ2-1|TRBD1|-
TGCAGCGTTGACGCCCGGACAGGAAGCTCCTACAATGAGCAGTTCTTC
CSVDARTGSSYNEQFF
>TRBV6-6|TRBJ1-1|TRBD1|few
TGTGCCAGCAGCGACGGGGGACAGGGGGCCGCTGAAGCTTTCTTT
CASSDGGQGAAEAFF
>TRBV20-1|TRBJ1-6|-|few
TGCAGTGCTAGGACAGAGGGAATAGGGTCACCCCTCCACTTT
CSARTEGIGSPLHF
>TRBV19|TRBJ2-5|TRBD1|-
TGTGCCAGTAGTATGCAACAGGGGGCGTTCGGTGAGCAGTACTTC
CASSMQQGAFGEQYF
>TRBV12-3/TRBV12-4|TRBJ1-2|-|many
TGTGCCAGCAGTCCCATTCCACACCCGGGTAACTATGGCTACACCTTC
CASSPIPHPGNYGYTF
>TRBV9|TRBJ1-1|-|-
TGTGCCAGCAGCGTAGAGGGGTTGGACACTGAAGCTTTCTTT
CASSVEGLDTEAFF
>TRBV6-2/TRBV6-3|TRBJ2-5|-|-
TGTGCCACACAGCAAGAGGTTCTTAGGTATGAGCAGTACTTC
CATQQEVLRYEQYF
>TRBV20-1|TRBJ1-2|-|many
TGCAGTGCCAGACGGGGAACGGACGGCTACACCTTC
CSARRGTDGYTF
>TRBV6-2/TRBV6-3|TRBJ2-7|-|many
TGTGCCAGCAATCCGGGGCCTACCTACGAGCAGTACTTC
CASNPGPTYEQYF
>TRBV7-2|TRBJ1-5|TRBD1|many
TGTGCCAGCAGTCAGATTACAGGGGGCTTCCAGCCCCAGCATTTT
CASSQITGGFQPQHF
>TRBV6-5|TRBJ1-2|-|-
TGTGCCAGCAGTGCTCCGGGCTCAACCTATGGCTACACCTTC
CASSAPGSTYGYTF
>TRBV5-1|TRBJ2-3|-|few
TGCGCCAGCAGCCAGGGACGGATAGAGGGAGATACGCAGTATTTT
CASSQGRIEGDTQYF
>TRBV2|TRBJ1-5|-|many
TGTGCCAGCAGTGAGGGGCAGCAAGGGCCCCAGCATTTT
CASSEGQQGPQHF
>TRBV6-6|TRBJ2-5|-|-
TGTGCCAGCAGTTACTCGGCTTTAACGGGGGAGACCCAGTACTTC
CASSYSALTGETQYF
>TRBV12-5|TRBJ2-1|TRBD1|-
TGTGCTAGTGGTTTGGTACAGGGGGTGAACAATGAGCAGTTCTTC
CASGLVQGVNNEQFF
>TRBV6-5|TRBJ1-1|-|-
TGTGCCAGCAGGCTGACTAGCGTGAACACTGAAGCTTTCTTT
CASRLTSVNTEAFF
>TRBV21-1|TRBJ1-1|-|-
TGTGCCAGCAGCAATATTAGGTTGGACATTCTGCTGGGGTTCTTT
CASSNIRLDILLGFF
>TRBV5-1|TRBJ1-1|-|-
TGCGCCAGCAGCCCCGGGCCTAGACGAGGGGGCACTGAAGCTTTCTTT
CASSPGPRRGGTEAFF
>TRBV12-3/TRBV12-4|TRBJ2-7|-|-
TGTGCCAGCAGCAACGACAACAGCGACGAGCAGTACTTC
CASSNDNSDEQYF
>TRBV10-3|TRBJ1-3|-|-
TGTGCCGTCAGTGACAGCTCCTCTGGAAACACCATATATTTT
CAVSDSSSGNTIYF
>TRBV10-3|TRBJ2-1|TRBD2|many
TGTGCCATCGAACATGACCGAGCGGGGTACAATGAGCAGTTCTTC
CAIEHDRAGYNEQFF
>TRBV7-3|TRBJ2-1|-|-
TGTGTCAGCAGCTCCTCTCGGGGCAATGAGCAGTTCTTC
CVSSSSRGNEQFF
>TRBV29-1|TRBJ2-3|-|-
TGCAGCGTTGAAGTCCGGGACCACACAGATACGCAGTATTTT
CSVEVRDHTDTQYF
>TRBV10-3|TRBJ2-1|TRBD1|many
TGTGCCATCAGCCTCAACCCGACAGGGATCAATGAGCAGTTCTTC
CAISLNPTGINEQFF
>TRBV6-2/TRBV6-3|TRBJ1-2|TRBD1|many
TGTGCCAGCACCAGACCGGACAGGGGCGGTGGCTACACCTTC
CASTRPDRGGGYTF
>TRBV3-1|TRBJ2-5|TRBD2|-
TGTGCCAGCAGCCAACTATCTGGGGGGGGCCAAGAGACCCAGTACTTC
CASSQLSGGGQETQYF
>TRBV7-2|TRBJ1-2|-|few
TGTGCCAGCAGCTTAGCGGGCGACAGTAACTATGGCTACACCTTC
CASSLAGDSNYGYTF
>TRBV5-6|TRBJ2-7|-|-
TGTGCCAGCAGCGGAGGGACAGTGGGGACCTACAATGAGCAGTACTTC
CASSGGTVGTYNEQYF
>TRBV9|TRBJ2-1|-|many
TGTGCCAGCAGCGTGGGGGGGACAGGAGCGAGAAATGAGCAGTTCTTC
CASSVGGTGARNEQFF
>TRBV20-1|TRBJ2-7|-|many
TGCAGTGCTAACGGACACATCTCCTACGAGCAGTACTTC
CSANGHISYEQYF
>TRBV27|TRBJ2-1|-|once
TGTGCCAGTAGTATAGGGGGGAAGCACAATGAGCAGTTCTTC
CASSIGGKHNEQFF
>TRBV5-4|TRBJ1-2|TRBD1|-
TGTGCCGGCAATCGGGGACAGGCCTATGGCTACACCTTC
CAGNRGQAYGYTF
>TRBV20-1|TRBJ2-3|-|many
TGCAGTGCTACGCCTACAGATACGCAGTATTTT
CSATPTDTQYF
>TRBV7-2|TRBJ2-1|TRBD2|-
TGTGCCAGCAGCGCGGCTTCTAGCGGGGGGGCGGGTAATGAGCAGTTCTTC
CASSAASSGGAGNEQFF
>TRBV7-6|TRBJ2-1|TRBD2|-
TGTGCCAGCAGCTTACGGGGGGTGGGCGATGAGCAGTTCTTC
CASSLRGVGDEQFF
>TRBV5-1|TRBJ2-3|-|many
TGCGCCAGCAGCTCGGTACTGTCGGGGTCTAGCACAGATACGCAGTATTTT
CASSSVLSGSSTDTQYF
>TRBV5-1|TRBJ1-1|-|-
TGCGCCAGCAGCTTCTCCAGCAAGAACACTGAAGCTTTCTTT
CASSFSSKNTEAFF
>TRBV30|TRBJ2-7|TRBD1|-
TGTGCCTGGAGTGTCCCCGGGACAGCTTACGAGCAGGACTTC
CAWSVPGTAYEQDF
>TRBV9|TRBJ2-3|TRBD2|-
TGTGCGACGGGGCGGGAGGCCCTCGGAAGTACGCAGTATTTT
CATGREALGSTQYF
>TRBV14|TRBJ2-1|-|many
TGTGCCAGCAGCCCCGGGGTCAGGGAAGAGCAGTTCTTC
CASSPGVREEQFF
>TRBV20-1|TRBJ2-7|-|many
TGCAGTGCTAGACAAGAGTTTCACTACGAGCAGTACTTC
CSARQEFHYEQYF
>TRBV20-1|TRBJ1-2|-|-
TGCAGTGCTAGCAAGATATCTAACTATGGCTACACCTTC
CSASKISNYGYTF
>TRBV10-3|TRBJ2-5|-|many
TGTGCCACCGCGTTTGGGGGCCGCCAAGAGACCCAGTACTTC
CATAFGGRQETQYF